This T cell receptor (beta chain) comes out of a study of cytomegalovirus exposure and HLA in healthy donors. J gave up 4 bases and V 6 bases, and 20 bases lay outside the gene matches. The CDR3 sequence is 18 residues long. The germline gives CDR1 MNHEY, CDR2 SMNVEV (reference sequence). Researchers ran the PCR with 60 Vbeta and 13 Jbeta primers. Generated by immunoSEQ multiplex PCR, the TCRdb table keeps only in-frame clones and is missing some. Of tens of thousands of clones in the sample, 82% were seen once. The sequenced material came from PBMCs. The TCR was taken from a woman between 18 and 29 years old in good health and CMV-seronegative. The chain has TRBV27 and TRBJ2-7; 8 nucleotides line up with TRBD1. CDR3 DNA sequence: TGTGCCAGCAGCGGGTCGAGATCGCCAGGGGGCAACAGGTACGAGCAGTACTTC. Protein product: CASSGSRSPGGNRYEQYF.